This entry concerns a single T cell receptor (beta chain). As yet, its antigen is unknown. This sample is part of a study of T cell responses to AZD1222 COVID-19 vaccine. Overall study findings and caveats: Spike as a whole was targeted by vaccine-associated CD4 TCRs, dominant at 160-218 and 743-854.

The CDR3 is made up of 14 amino acids. Germline V CDR1 and CDR2: MNHEY, SVGAGI. Trimming at V came to 6 bases and at J to 4 bases, leaving 1 base not matched to a gene. Assay: immunoSEQ multiplex PCR; the TCRdb copy retains only in-frame clones and omits some. This sample has roughly 150,000 clones, with roughly 90% found just once. The source is an adult in good health. The chain couples TRBV6-5 to TRBJ2-1; TRBD2 aligns across 12 bases. Source: peripheral blood, taken on day 0 of AZD1222 vaccination. CDR3 sequence: CASRTSGSYNEQFF. The DNA of the CDR3 is TGTGCCAGCAGGACTAGCGGGAGTTACAATGAGCAGTTCTTC.